This entry features one TCR beta chain sequence. The antigen remains undetermined. One junction end does not reproduce the germline sequence, and a read error may be involved. CDR1 SGHNT and CDR2 YYREEE come from the germline V gene (reference sequence). The CDR3 covers 13 residues. The sample comes from a study of T cells in tuberculosis. For the study at large: The T cells targeted glucose monomycolate, a mycobacterial lipid, via CD1B. In South Africa, adults with active tuberculosis were compared with IGRA-negative and latently infected IGRA-positive adolescents. Study findings and constraints: GMM-specific TCRs were nearer to active tuberculosis alpha repertoires, suggesting expansion. GEM motif frequencies gave 55% to 75% accuracy; the GMM repertoire gave 80% to 90%.

Time point denoted: new active TB diagnosis, blood taken before or within 7 days of starting treatment. TCRdb's copy holds only in-frame clones and misses some; the assay was immunoSEQ multiplex PCR. The sample lists under 40,000 clones; roughly 86% were seen once. The TCR originated in an adult with tuberculosis. The chain recombines TRBV5-4 with TRBJ2-3, with 11 bases matching TRBD2. The material sequenced was PBMCs, taken at tuberculosis diagnosis. As DNA, the CDR3 is TGTGCCAGCAGGGTAACTAGCGGGGGAACCCTGCGTTTT. Translating gives CASRVTSGGTLRF. Drawing the rest from reference TRBV5-4 and TRBJ2-3, the complete variable domain is ETGVTQSPTHLIKTRGQQVTLRCSSQSGHNTVSWYQQALGQGPQFIFQYYREEENGRGNFPPRFSGLQFPNYSSELNVNALELDDSALYLCASRVTSGGTLRFGPGTRLTVL.